A single sample is the source of the 7 T cell receptor beta chains below, sequenced in a study of OX40 agonist ivuxolimab in advanced cancers. Clones were read by immunoSEQ multiplex PCR, and TCRdb kept only the in-frame ones, dropping some. The repertoire holds about 18,000 clones, with 80% to 90% as singletons. Source: CD4+ or CD8+ T cells sorted from blood, taken in a trial of the OX40 agonist ivuxolimab. The source of these receptors is an adult with an advanced solid tumor such as melanoma, head and neck, liver or kidney cancer.

The V and J genes are TRBV30 and TRBJ2-7, with D possibly being TRBD2 (5 bases). Germline loops: CDR1 GTSNPN, CDR2 SVGIG (reference sequence). The V and J ends lost 2 bases and 2 bases respectively, with 10 bases between them. The CDR3 has 13 residues. Here the CDR3 DNA reads TGTGCCTGGAGTACAACGGAGGCCTACGAGCAGTACTTC. Protein: CAWSTTEAYEQYF. Based on the CDR3 plus reference TRBV30 and TRBJ2-7, the full variable domain is SQTIHQWPATLVQPVGSPLSLECTVEGTSNPNLYWYRQAAGRGLQLLFYSVGIGQISSEVPQNLSASRPQDRQFILSSKKLLLSDSGFYLCAWSTTEAYEQYFGPGTRLTVT.

This clone was counted a few times. This sequence joins TRBV6-4 and TRBJ1-5; D not resolved. The germline CDR1 and CDR2 sequences are MRHNA and SNTAGT. The V end lost 7 bases, the J end lost 6 bases, and 4 bases lay between the germline ends. The CDR3 is made up of 10 amino acids. As DNA, the CDR3 is TGTGCCAGCACCGGTCAGCCCCAGCATTTT. Encoded protein: CASTGQPQHF.

V is TRBV19 and J is TRBJ2-7; D is unresolved. This CDR3 has 14 residues. Germline assignment: CDR1 LNHDA and CDR2 SQIVND (reference sequence). Trimming stripped 10 bases from V and 2 bases from J, with 18 bases between. The CDR3 region has the DNA TGTGCCACCTCACCCCTTCCGATACCCTACGAGCAGTACTTC. Encoded protein: CATSPLPIPYEQYF.

The chain couples TRBV28 to TRBJ2-7, with D unresolved. Germline V gene lookup returns CDR1 MDHEN and CDR2 SYDVKM. The CDR3 totals 13 residues. Trimming removed 0 bases at V and 6 bases at J, with 9 bases between. CDR3 sequence reads: CASSLWGWGEQYF. The CDR3 coding sequence is TGTGCCAGCAGTTTATGGGGGTGGGGCGAGCAGTACTTC.

The V call is TRBV4-1, the J call TRBJ1-4; D remains unclear. Deletions cut 3 bases from V and 6 bases from J, with 11 bases between. The CDR3 sequence is 14 residues long. Germline CDR1 is MGHRA and CDR2 is YSYEKL. The CDR3 spells CASSHPGVDEKLFF. The CDR3, as DNA: TGCGCCAGCAGCCACCCGGGCGTGGATGAAAAACTGTTTTTT.

This clone was recorded only once. The rearrangement uses TRBV27 and TRBJ1-5; D is possibly TRBD1 (6 bases). V lost 2 bases and J 0 bases, leaving 14 bases between the germline ends. Germline-derived CDR1 and CDR2 are MNHEY and SMNVEV (reference sequence). The CDR3 runs to 17 residues. The CDR3 bases are TGTGCCAGCAGTTTAAGAGGAGGGGGATATAGCAATCAGCCCCAGCATTTT. It specifies CASSLRGGGYSNQPQHF.

The rearrangement links TRBV29-1 to TRBJ2-7; 7 bases line up with TRBD2. This CDR3 region has 14 residues. The germline V gene encodes CDR1 SQVTM and CDR2 ANQGSEA. The trim removed 0 bases at V and 0 bases at J, leaving 2 bases unmatched. CDR3 in DNA: TGCAGCGTTGAAGAAGGCGGGAGCTCCTACGAGCAGTACTTC. It is translated as CSVEEGGSSYEQYF.